This T cell receptor beta chain was recorded in a study of control samples from healthy donors and cancer patients. Here immunoSEQ multiplex PCR was the method, and the copy in TCRdb shows in-frame clones only, minus some. The sample records 100,000 to 150,000 clones, around 90% being singletons. V gave up 1 base and J gave up 6 bases; unmatched junction bases: 3. This CDR3 comprises 15 residues. Per the germline V gene, CDR1 is LGHDT and CDR2 is YNNKEL (reference sequence). The rearrangement joins TRBV3-1 (or the pseudogene TRBV3-2) to TRBJ2-1, with TRBD2 matching 10 bases. This clonotype was sampled from a man between 35 and 55 years old in good health. What was sequenced was blood. CDR3 sequence: CASSQVSGGANEQFF. The CDR3, as DNA: TGTGCCAGCAGCCAAGTCAGCGGGGGGGCCAATGAGCAGTTCTTC.